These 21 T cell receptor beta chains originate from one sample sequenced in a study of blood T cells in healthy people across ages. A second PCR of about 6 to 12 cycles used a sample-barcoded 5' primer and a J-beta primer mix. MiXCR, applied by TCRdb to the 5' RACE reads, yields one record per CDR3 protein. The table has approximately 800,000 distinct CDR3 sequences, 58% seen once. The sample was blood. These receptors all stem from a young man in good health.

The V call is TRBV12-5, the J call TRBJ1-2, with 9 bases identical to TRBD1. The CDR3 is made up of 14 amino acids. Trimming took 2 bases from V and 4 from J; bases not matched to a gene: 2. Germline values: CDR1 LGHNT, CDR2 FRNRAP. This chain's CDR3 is CASGLYRGPYGYTF. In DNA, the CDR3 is TGTGCTAGTGGTTTGTACAGGGGGCCCTATGGCTACACCTTC.

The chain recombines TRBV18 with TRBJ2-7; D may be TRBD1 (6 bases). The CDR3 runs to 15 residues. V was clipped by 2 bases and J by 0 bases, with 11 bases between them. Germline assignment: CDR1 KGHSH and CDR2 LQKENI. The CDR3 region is CASSPGDTDSYEQYF. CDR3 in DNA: TGTGCCAGCTCACCAGGGGACACCGACTCCTACGAGCAGTACTTC.

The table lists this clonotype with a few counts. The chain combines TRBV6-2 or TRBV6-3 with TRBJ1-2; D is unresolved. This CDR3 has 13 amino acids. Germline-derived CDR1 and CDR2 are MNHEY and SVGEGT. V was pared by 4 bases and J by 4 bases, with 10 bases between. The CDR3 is CASSLAALYGYTF. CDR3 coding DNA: TGTGCCAGCAGTTTGGCGGCCCTCTATGGCTACACCTTC.

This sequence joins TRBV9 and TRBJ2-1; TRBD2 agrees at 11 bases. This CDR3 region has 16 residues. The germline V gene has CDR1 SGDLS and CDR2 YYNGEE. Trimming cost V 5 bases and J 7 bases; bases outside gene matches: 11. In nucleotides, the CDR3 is TGTGCCAGCAGTTCGCCCCTAGCGGGAGGTGGGAATGAGCAGTTCTTC. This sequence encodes CASSSPLAGGGNEQFF.

In nucleotides, the CDR3 is TGTGCCAGTAGCTGGAACAGGGAGCAGTTCTTC. Translation: CASSWNREQFF. The chain links TRBV3-1 to TRBJ2-1; possibly TRBD1 for D (5 bases). Germline values: CDR1 LGHDT, CDR2 YNNKEL (reference sequence). V shed 9 bases and J shed 10 bases, with 13 bases lying between them. The CDR3 is made up of 11 amino acids.

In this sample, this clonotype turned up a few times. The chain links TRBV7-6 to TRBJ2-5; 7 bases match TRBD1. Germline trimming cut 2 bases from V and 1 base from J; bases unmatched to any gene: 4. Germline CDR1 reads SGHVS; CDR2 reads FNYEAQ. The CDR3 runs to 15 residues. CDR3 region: CASSLLGTVQETQYF. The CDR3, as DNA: TGTGCCAGCAGCTTACTCGGGACAGTCCAAGAGACCCAGTACTTC.

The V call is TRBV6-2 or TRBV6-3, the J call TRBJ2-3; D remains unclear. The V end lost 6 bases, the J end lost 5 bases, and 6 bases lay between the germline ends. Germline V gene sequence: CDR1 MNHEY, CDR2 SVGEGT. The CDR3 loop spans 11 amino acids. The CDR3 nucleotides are TGTGCCAGCAGATGGGGAGATACGCAGTATTTT. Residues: CASRWGDTQYF.

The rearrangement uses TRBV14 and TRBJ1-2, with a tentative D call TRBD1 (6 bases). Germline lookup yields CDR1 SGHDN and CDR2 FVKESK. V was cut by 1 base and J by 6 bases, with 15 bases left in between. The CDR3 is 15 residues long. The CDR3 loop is CASSQVRDTPNGYTF. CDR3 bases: TGTGCCAGCAGCCAAGTGCGGGACACCCCTAATGGCTACACCTTC. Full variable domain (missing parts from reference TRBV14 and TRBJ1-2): EAGVTQFPSHSVIEKGQTVTLRCDPISGHDNLYWYRRVMGKEIKFLLHFVKESKQDESGMPNNRFLAERTGGTYSTLKVQPAELEDSGVYFCASSQVRDTPNGYTFGSGTRLTVV.

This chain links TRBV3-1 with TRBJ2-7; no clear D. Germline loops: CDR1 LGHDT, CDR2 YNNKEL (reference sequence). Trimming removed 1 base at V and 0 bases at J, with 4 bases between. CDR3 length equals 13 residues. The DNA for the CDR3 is TGTGCCAGCAGCCAAGCTAACTCCTACGAGCAGTACTTC. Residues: CASSQANSYEQYF.

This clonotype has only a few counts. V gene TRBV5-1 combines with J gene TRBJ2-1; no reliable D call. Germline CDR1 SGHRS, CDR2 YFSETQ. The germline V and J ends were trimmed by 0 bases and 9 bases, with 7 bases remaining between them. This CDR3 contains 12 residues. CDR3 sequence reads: CASSLDGPEQFF. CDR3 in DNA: TGCGCCAGCAGCTTGGATGGGCCTGAGCAGTTCTTC.

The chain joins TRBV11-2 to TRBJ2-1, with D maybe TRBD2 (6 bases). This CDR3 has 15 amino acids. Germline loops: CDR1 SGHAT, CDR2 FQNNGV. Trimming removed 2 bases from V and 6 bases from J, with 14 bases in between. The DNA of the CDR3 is TGTGCCAGCAGCTTATGGGGGGTAAGCACCAATGAGCAGTTCTTC. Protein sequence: CASSLWGVSTNEQFF.

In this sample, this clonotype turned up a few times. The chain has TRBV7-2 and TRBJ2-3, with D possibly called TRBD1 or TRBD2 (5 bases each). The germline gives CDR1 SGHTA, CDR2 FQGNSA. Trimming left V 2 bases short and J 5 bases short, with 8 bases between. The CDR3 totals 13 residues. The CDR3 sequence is CASSLTGGDTQYF. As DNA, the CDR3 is TGTGCCAGCAGCTTAACAGGAGGAGATACGCAGTATTTT.

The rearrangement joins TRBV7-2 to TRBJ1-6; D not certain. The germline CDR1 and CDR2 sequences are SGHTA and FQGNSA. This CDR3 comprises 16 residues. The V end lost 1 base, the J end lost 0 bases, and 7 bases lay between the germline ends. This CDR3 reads CASSLEKGSYNSPLHF. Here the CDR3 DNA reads TGTGCCAGCAGCTTAGAGAAGGGCTCCTATAATTCACCCCTCCACTTT.

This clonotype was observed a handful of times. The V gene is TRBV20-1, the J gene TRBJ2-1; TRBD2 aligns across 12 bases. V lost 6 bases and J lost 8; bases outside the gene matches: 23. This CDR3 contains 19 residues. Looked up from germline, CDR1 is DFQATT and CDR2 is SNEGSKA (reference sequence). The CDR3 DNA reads TGCAGTGCCCCACAACCCTCTAGCGGGAGGGCCCTCCTAGAGTATGAGCAGTTCTTC. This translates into CSAPQPSSGRALLEYEQFF.

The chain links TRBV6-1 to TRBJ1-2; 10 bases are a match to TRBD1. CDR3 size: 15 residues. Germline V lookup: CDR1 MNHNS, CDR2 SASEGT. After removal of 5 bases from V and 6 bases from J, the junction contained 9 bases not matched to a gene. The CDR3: CASSKPGQGTNGYTF. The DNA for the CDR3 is TGTGCCAGCAGTAAACCGGGACAGGGGACCAATGGCTACACCTTC.

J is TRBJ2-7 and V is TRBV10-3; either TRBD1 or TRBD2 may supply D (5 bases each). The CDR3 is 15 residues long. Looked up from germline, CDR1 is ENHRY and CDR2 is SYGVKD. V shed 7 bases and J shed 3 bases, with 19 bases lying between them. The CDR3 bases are TGTGCCATCAATGATGATCCGGGACCAAACTACGAGCAGTACTTC. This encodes CAINDDPGPNYEQYF.

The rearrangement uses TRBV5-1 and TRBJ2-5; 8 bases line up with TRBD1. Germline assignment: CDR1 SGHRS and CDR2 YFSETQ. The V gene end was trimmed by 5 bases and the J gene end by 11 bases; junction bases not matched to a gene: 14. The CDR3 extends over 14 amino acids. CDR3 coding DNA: TGCGCCAGCAGTTCAGACAGGGGAACCGATGAGCAGTACTTC. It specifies CASSSDRGTDEQYF.

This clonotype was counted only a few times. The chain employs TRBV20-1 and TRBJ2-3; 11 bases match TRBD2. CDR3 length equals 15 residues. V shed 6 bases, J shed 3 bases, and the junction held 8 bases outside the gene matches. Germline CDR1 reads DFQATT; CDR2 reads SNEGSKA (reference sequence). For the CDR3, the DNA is TGCAGTGCCCTTAGCGGGGGGGTAATTACAGATACGCAGTATTTT. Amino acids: CSALSGGVITDTQYF.

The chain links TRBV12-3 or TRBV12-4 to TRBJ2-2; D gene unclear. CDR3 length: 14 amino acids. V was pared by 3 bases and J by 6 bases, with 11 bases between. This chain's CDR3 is CASSLTAGPGELFF. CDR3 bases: TGTGCCAGCAGTTTGACTGCCGGGCCCGGGGAGCTGTTTTTT.

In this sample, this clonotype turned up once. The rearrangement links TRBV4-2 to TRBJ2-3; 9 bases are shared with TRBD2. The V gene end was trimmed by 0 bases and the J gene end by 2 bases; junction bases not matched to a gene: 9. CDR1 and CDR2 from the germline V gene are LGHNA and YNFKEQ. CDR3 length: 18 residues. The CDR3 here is CASSQEVRREGNTDTQYF. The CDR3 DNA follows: TGTGCCAGCAGCCAAGAAGTCCGGCGGGAGGGGAACACAGATACGCAGTATTTT.

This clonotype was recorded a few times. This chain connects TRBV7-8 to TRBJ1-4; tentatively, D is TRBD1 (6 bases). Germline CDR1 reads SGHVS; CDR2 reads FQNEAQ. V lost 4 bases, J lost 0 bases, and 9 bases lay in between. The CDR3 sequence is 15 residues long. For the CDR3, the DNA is TGTGCCAGCAGCTACCGACAGGCAACTAATGAAAAACTGTTTTTT. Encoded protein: CASSYRQATNEKLFF.